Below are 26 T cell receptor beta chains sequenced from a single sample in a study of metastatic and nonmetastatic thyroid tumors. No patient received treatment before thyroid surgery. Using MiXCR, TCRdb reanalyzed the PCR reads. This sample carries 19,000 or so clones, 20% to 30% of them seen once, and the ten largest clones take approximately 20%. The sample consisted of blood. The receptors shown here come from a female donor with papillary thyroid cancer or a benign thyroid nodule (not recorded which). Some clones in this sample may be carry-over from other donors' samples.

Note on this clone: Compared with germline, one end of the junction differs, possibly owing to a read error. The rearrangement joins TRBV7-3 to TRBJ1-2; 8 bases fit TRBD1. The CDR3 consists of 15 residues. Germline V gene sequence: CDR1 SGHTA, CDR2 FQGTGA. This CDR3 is CASILTGDRKIGYTF. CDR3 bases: TGTGCCAGCATCTTAACGGGGGACAGGAAAATTGGCTACACCTTC.

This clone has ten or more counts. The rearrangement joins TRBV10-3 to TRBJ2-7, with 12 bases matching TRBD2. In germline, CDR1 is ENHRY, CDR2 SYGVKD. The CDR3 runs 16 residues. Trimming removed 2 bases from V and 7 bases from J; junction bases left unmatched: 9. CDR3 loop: CAISEGRASGRGEQYF. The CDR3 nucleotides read TGTGCCATCAGTGAGGGGCGGGCTAGCGGGAGGGGTGAGCAGTACTTC.

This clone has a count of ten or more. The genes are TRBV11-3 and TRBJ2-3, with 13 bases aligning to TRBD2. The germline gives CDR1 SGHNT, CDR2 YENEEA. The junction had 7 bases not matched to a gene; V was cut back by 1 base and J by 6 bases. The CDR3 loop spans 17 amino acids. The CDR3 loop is CASSLGRLAGGPDTQYF. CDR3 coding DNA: TGTGCCAGCAGCTTAGGTAGACTAGCGGGAGGTCCTGATACGCAGTATTTT.

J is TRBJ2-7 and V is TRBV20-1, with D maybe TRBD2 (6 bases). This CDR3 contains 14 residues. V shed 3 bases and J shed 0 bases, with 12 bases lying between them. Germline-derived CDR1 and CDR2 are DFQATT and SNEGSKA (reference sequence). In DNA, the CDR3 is TGCAGTGCTAGTGTTCCGGGAGTCTCCTACGAGCAGTACTTC. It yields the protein CSASVPGVSYEQYF.

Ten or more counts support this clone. The CDR3 DNA follows: TGTGCCAGCACCAGAGGTTTATGGGCGGCCACAGATACGCAGTATTTT. Amino acids: CASTRGLWAATDTQYF. The V gene is TRBV6-1, the J gene TRBJ2-3; no clear D. V lost 7 bases to trimming and J lost 2 bases, with 19 bases between them. Germline loops: CDR1 MNHNS, CDR2 SASEGT. This CDR3 is built from 16 residues.

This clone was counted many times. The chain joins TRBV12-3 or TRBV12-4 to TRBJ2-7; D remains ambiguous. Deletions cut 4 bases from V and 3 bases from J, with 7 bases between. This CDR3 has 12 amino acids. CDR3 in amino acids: CASSYTYYEQYF. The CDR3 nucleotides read TGTGCCAGCAGTTATACTTACTACGAGCAGTACTTC.

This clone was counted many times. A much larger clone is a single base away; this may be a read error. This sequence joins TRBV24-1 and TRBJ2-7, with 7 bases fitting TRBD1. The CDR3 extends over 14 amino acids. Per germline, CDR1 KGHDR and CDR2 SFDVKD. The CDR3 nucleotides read TGTGCCACCAGTGGGGGACAGCTACCCTACGAGCGGTACTTC. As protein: CATSGGQLPYERYF.

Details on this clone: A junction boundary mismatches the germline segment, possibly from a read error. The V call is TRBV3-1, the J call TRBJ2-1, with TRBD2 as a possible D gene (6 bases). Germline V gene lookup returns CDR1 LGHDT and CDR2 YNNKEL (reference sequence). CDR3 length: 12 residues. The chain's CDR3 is CASSRTASEMVF. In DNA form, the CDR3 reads TGTGCCAGCAGCCGGACCGCTAGCGAGATGGTCTTC.

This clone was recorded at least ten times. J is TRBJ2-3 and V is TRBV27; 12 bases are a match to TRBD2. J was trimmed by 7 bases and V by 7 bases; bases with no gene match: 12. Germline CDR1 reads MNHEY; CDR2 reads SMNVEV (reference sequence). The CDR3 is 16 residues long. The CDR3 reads CASNKGASGGANTQYF. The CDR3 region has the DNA TGTGCCAGCAATAAGGGGGCTAGCGGGGGGGCAAATACGCAGTATTTT.

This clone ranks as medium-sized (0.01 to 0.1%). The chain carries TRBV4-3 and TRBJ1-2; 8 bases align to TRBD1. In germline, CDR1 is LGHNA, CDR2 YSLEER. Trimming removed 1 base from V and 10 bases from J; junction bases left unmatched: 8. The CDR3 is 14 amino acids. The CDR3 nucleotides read TGCGCCAGCAGCCAAGGTCCGGGACAGGCGACCTACACCTTC. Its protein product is CASSQGPGQATYTF.

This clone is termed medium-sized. In DNA, the CDR3 is TGTGCCAGCAGCCCCCGACTGGGAACCTACGAGCAGTACTTC. Translation gives CASSPRLGTYEQYF. The chain carries TRBV7-8 and TRBJ2-7; D remains unclear. Per the germline V gene, CDR1 is SGHVS and CDR2 is FQNEAQ. The CDR3 has 14 residues. The V gene lost 5 bases and the J gene lost 2 bases, with 13 bases spanning the gap.

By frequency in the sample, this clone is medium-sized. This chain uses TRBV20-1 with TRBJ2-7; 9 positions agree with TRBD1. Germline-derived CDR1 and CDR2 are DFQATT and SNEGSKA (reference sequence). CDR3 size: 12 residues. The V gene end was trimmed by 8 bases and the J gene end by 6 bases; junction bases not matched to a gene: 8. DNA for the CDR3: TGCAGTTTACAGGGGGCTGTTGGCGAGCAGTACTTC. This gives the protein CSLQGAVGEQYF.

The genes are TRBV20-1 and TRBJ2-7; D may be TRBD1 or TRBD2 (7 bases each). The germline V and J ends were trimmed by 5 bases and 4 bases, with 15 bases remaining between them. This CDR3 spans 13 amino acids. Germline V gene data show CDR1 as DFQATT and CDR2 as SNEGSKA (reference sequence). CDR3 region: CSADRQGGYEQYF. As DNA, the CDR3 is TGCAGTGCTGATAGACAGGGAGGGTACGAGCAGTACTTC.

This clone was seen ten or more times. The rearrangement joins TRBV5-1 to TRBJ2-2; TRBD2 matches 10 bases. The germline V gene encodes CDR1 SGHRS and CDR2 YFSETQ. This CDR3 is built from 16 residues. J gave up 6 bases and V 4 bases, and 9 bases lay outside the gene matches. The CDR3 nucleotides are TGCGCCAGCAGCGGTCATAGCGGGAGGAGGGCCGGGGAGCTGTTTTTT. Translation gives CASSGHSGRRAGELFF.

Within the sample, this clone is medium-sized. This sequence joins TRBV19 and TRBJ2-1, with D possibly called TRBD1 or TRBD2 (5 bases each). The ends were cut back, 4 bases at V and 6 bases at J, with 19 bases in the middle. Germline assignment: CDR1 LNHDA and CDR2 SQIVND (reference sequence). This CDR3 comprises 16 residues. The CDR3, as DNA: TGTGCCAGTAGTACGACGGGGTACGGGGCTATCAATGAGCAGTTCTTC. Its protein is CASSTTGYGAINEQFF.

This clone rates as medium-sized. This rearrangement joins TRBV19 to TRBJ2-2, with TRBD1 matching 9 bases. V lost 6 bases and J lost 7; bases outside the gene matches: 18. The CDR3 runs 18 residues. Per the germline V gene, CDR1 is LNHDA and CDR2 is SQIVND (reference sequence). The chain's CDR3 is CASSLYPQGATAHGELFF. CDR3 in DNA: TGTGCCAGTAGCCTCTATCCACAGGGGGCAACAGCTCACGGGGAGCTGTTTTTT.

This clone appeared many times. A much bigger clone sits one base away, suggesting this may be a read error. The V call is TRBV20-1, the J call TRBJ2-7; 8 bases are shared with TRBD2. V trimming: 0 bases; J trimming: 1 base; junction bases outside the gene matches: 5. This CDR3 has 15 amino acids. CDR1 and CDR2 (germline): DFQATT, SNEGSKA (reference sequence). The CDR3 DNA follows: TGCAGTGCTAGAGACCCCGGGAGGGCTTCCTACGAGCAGTACTTC. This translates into CSARDPGRASYEQYF.

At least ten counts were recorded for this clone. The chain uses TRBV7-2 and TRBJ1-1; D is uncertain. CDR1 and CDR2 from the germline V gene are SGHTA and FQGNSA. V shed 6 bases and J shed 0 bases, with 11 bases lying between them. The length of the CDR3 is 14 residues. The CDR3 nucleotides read TGTGCCAGCAGTTCCCAGGCTCTGAACACTGAAGCTTTCTTT. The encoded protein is CASSSQALNTEAFF. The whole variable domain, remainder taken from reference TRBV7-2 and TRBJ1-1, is GAGVSQSPSNKVTEKGKDVELRCDPISGHTALYWYRQSLGQGLEFLIYFQGNSAPDKSGLPSDRFSAERTGGSVSTLTIQRTQQEDSAVYLCASSSQALNTEAFFGQGTRLTVV.

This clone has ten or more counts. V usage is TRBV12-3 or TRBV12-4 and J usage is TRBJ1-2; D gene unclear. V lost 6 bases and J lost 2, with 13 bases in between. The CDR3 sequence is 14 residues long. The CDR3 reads CASSPVGRNYGYTF. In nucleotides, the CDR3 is TGTGCCAGCAGCCCGGTTGGGCGCAACTATGGCTACACCTTC.

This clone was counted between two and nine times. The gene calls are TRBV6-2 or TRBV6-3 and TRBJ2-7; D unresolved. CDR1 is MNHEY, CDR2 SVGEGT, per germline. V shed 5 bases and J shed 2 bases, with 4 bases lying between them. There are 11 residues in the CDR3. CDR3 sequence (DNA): TGTGCCAGCAGTCCCGCCTACGAGCAGTACTTC. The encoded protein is CASSPAYEQYF.

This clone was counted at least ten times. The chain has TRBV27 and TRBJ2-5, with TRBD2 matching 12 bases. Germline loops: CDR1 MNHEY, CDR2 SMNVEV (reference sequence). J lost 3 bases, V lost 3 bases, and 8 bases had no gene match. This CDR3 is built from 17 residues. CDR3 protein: CASSFPTSGGREETQYF. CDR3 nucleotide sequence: TGTGCCAGCAGTTTCCCGACTAGCGGGGGAAGGGAAGAGACCCAGTACTTC.

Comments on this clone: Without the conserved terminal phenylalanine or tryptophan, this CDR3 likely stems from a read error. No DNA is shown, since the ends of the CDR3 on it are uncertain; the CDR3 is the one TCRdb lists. The CDR3 loop reads CAWSARGLGAI. V is TRBV30 and J is TRBJ2-7; TRBD1 is taken as the D call from the table, unchecked against the DNA. The CDR3 spans 11 amino acids, including both terminal residues. The germline CDR1 and CDR2 sequences are GTSNPN and SVGIG (reference sequence).

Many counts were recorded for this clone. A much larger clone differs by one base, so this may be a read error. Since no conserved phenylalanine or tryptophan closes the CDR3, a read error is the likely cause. CDR3 DNA sequence: TGTGCCAGCAGCCGAAGGGACAGGGCGCCTCGGGAGCAGTACCTC. Its translation is CASSRRDRAPREQYL. The chain uses TRBV7-2 and TRBJ2-7; 9 positions match TRBD1. Per germline, CDR1 SGHTA and CDR2 FQGNSA. J was trimmed by 7 bases and V by 5 bases; bases with no gene match: 12. The CDR3 extends over 15 amino acids.

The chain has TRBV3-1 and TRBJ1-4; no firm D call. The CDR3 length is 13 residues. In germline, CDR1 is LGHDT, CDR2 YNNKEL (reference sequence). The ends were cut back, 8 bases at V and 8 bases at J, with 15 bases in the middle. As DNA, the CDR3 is TGTGCCAGCCAGAGGCAGGCCAGGGAAAAACTGTTTTTT. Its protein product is CASQRQAREKLFF.

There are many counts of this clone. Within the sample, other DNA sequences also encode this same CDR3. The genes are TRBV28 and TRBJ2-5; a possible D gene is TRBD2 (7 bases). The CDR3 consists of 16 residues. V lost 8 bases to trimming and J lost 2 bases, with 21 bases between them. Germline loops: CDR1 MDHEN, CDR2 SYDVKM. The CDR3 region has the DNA TGTGCCAGCGCCCGCGGACGGGGGGCGGATCAAGAGACCCAGTACTTC. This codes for CASARGRGADQETQYF.

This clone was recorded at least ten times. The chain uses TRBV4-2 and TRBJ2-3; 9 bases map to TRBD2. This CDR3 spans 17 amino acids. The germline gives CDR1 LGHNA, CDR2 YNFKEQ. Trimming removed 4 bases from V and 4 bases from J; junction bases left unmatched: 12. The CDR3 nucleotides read TGTGCCAGCAGCCTCGGGACTAGCTCTCATGGGGCAGATACGCAGTATTTT. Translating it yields CASSLGTSSHGADTQYF.